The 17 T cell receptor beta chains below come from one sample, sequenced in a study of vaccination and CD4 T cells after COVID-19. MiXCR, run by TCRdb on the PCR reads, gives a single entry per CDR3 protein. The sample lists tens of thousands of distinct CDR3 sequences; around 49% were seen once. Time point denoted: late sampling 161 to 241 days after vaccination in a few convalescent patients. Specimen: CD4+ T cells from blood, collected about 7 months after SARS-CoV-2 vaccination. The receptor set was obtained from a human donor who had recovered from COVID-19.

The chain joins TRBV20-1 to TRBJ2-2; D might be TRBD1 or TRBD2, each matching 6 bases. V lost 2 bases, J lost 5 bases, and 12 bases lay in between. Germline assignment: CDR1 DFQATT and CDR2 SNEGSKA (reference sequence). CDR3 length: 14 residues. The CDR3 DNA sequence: TGCAGTGCTAGATGGGGGGCAGGGACCGGGGAGCTGTTTTTT. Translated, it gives CSARWGAGTGELFF.

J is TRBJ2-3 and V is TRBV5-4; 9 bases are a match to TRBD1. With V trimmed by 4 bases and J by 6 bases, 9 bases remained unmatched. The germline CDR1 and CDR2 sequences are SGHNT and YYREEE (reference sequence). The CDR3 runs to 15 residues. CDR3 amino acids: CASSTGTGFLDTQYF. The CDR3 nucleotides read TGTGCCAGCAGCACCGGGACAGGGTTTTTGGATACGCAGTATTTT.

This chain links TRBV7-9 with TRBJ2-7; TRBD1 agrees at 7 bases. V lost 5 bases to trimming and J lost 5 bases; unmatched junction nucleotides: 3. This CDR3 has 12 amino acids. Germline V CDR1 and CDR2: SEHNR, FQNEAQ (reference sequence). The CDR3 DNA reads TGTGCCAGCAGCCCCGGACAGGACGAGCAGTACTTC. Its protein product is CASSPGQDEQYF.

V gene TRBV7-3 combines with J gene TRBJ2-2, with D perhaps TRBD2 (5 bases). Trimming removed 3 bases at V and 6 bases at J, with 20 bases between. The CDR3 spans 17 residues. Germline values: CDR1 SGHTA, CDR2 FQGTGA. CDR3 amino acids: CASSFGVRGKTAGELFF. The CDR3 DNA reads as TGTGCCAGCAGCTTTGGAGTTCGAGGGAAAACGGCCGGGGAGCTGTTTTTT.

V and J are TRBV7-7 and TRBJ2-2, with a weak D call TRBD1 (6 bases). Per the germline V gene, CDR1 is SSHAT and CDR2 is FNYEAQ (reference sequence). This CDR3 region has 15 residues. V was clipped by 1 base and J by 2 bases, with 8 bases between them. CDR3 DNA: TGTGCCAGCAGCTTAGGGGACACTAACACCGGGGAGCTGTTTTTT. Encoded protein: CASSLGDTNTGELFF.

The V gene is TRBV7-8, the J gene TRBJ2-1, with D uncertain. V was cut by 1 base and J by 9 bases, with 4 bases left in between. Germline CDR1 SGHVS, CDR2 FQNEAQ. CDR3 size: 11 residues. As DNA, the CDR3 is TGTGCCAGCAGCTTAGAGGGTGAGCAGTTCTTC. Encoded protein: CASSLEGEQFF.

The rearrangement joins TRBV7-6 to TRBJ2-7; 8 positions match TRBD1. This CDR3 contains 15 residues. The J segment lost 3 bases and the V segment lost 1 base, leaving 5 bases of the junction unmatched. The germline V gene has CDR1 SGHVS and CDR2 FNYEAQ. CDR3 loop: CASSLGTGNYYEQYF. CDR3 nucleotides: TGTGCCAGCAGCTTAGGGACAGGGAATTACTACGAGCAGTACTTC. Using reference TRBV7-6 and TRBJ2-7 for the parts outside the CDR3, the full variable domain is GAGVSQSPRYKVTKRGQDVALRCDPISGHVSLYWYRQALGQGPEFLTYFNYEAQQDKSGLPNDRFSAERPEGSISTLTIQRTEQRDSAMYRCASSLGTGNYYEQYFGPGTRLTVT.

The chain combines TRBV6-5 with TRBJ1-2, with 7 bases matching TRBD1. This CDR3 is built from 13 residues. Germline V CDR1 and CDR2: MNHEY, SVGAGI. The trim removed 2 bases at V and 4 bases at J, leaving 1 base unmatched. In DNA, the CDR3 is TGTGCCAGCAGTTACCGGGACAGCTATGGCTACACCTTC. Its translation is CASSYRDSYGYTF.

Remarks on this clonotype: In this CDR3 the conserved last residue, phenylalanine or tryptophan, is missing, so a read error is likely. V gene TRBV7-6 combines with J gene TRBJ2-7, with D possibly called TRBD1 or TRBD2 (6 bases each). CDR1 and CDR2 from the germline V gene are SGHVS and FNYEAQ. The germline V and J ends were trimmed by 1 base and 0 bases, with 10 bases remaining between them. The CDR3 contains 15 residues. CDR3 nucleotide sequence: TGTGCCAGCAGCTTAGTGGGGGGCCACTCCTACGAGCAGTACTCC. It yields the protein CASSLVGGHSYEQYS.

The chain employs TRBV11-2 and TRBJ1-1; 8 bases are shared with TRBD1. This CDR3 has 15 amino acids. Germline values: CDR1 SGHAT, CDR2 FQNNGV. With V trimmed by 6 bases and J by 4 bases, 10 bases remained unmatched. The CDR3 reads CASSQARGRPTEAFF. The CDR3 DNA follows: TGTGCCAGCAGTCAGGCCAGGGGGCGACCCACTGAAGCTTTCTTT.

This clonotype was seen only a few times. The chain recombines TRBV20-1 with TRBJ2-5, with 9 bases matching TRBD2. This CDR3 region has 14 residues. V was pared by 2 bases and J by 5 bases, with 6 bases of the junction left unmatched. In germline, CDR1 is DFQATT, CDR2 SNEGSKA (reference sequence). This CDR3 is CSARSPSGEETQYF. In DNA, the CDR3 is TGCAGTGCTAGATCACCTAGCGGGGAGGAGACCCAGTACTTC.

The DNA for the CDR3 is TGTGCCAGCAGCTCCACTAGAAGCACAGATACGCAGTATTTT. This codes for CASSSTRSTDTQYF. The chain carries TRBV7-3 and TRBJ2-3; weak D call: TRBD2 (5 bases). CDR3 size: 14 residues. V was cut by 4 bases and J by 0 bases, with 8 bases left in between. Germline-derived CDR1 and CDR2 are SGHTA and FQGTGA.

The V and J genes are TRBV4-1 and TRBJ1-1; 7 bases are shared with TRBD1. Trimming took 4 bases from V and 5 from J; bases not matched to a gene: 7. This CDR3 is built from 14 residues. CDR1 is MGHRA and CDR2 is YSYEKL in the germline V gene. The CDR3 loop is CASSRTGVVTEAFF. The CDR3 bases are TGCGCCAGCAGCCGGACAGGAGTTGTAACTGAAGCTTTCTTT.

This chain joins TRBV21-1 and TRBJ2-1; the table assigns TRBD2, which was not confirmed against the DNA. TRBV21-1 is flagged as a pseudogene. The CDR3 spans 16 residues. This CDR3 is CASSKAETSGGNEQFF. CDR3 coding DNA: TGTGCCAGCAGCAAGGCGGAGACTAGCGGAGGCAATGAGCAGTTCTTC.

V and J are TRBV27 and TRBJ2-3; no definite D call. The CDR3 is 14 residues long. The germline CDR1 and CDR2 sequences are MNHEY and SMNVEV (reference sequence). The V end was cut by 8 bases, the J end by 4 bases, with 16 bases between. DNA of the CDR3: TGTGCCAGCCAGACAAGCCGGGCAGCAGATACGCAGTATTTT. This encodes CASQTSRAADTQYF.

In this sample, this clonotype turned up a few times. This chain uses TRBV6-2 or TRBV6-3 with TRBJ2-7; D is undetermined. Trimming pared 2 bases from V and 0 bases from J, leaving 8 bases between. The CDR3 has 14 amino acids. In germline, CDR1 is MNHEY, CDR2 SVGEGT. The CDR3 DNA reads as TGTGCCAGCAGTTACCGTGCCACCTCCTACGAGCAGTACTTC. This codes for CASSYRATSYEQYF.

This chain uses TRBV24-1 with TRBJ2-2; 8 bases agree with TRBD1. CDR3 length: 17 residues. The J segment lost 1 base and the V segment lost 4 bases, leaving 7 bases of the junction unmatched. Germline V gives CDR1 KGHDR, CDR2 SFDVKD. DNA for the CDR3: TGTGCCACCAGTGAAGTCACCGGGACAGGGAACACCGGGGAGCTGTTTTTT. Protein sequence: CATSEVTGTGNTGELFF.